Listed here is a single T cell receptor beta chain. Study processing details: Quantification of nucleated cells was approximated via reference gene primer amplification. Using immunoSEQ multiplex PCR, the repertoire was profiled, and TCRdb retains in-frame clones only, with some absent. That table supplies the V and J calls and clone size; D and trimming were determined from the DNA. The repertoire holds 35,000 to 40,000 clones, with roughly 90% as singletons. The source of the sample is a study of blood T cell repertoires in COVID-19. The overall study: Samples of COVID-19 (acute and convalescent) were obtained from the United States, Italy and Spain.

Germline CDR1 MDHEN, CDR2 SYDVKM. The CDR3 is 16 residues long. J gave up 4 bases and V 7 bases, and 10 bases lay outside the gene matches. Sequenced input: peripheral blood. This chain uses TRBV28 with TRBJ1-5; 10 positions agree with TRBD1. This receptor was taken from a man aged 60 to 75 with active or convalescent COVID-19. CDR3 DNA sequence: TGTGCCAGCAAGCTCCCGGGACAGGGGAGGAATCAGCCCCAGCATTTT. Protein product: CASKLPGQGRNQPQHF.